Sequencing of this T cell receptor beta chain was carried out in a study of CD8 T cells in Susac syndrome (dated by TCRdb to between 2018 and 2021). Describing the broader study: Whether CD8+ T cell activation and differentiation in Susac syndrome was antigen driven was tested using repertoire sequencing.

The cysteine opens and the phenylalanine closes a CDR3 of 9 amino acids. CDR3 DNA is the only sequence kept; it has 27 bases, read in frame from the first base. Sequences SEHNR (CDR1) and FQNEAQ (CDR2) are obtained from the germline V gene (reference sequence). Peripheral blood CD8+ and CD4+ T cells from healthy donors, Susac syndrome patients and multiple sclerosis patients were profiled using high-throughput TCR beta sequencing. Healthy donors were included as age- and sex-matched controls. Bulk CD8+ and CD4+ T cells were purified by magnetic negative isolation, whereas CD8+ TEMRA cells were enriched by FACS. Blood was drawn into EDTA tubes, processed within 24 hours, and PBMCs were isolated by density gradient centrifugation. PBMCs destined for TCR sequencing were cryopreserved in liquid nitrogen and later thawed in a 37 °C water bath. The sorted or isolated CD4+, CD8+ and CD8+ TEMRA cells reached a purity of at least 90%.

RNA was extracted using the RNeasy kit, and about 0.45 to 1 microgram was reverse transcribed with random hexamers. The immunoSEQ multiplex PCR assay, which covers 54 Vbeta and 13 Jbeta segments, was used to amplify TCR beta CDR3 regions. To correct PCR amplification bias, a synthetic template baseline was used for both primer optimization and computational correction. Turning to the authors' computational methods: Reads were annotated to V, D and J genes according to IMGT and were analyzed with immunoSEQ Analyzer, with only productive sequences retained. To calculate clonality, Shannon entropy was normalized by log2 of the number of productive unique sequences and then subtracted from one. Public and private clones were assessed among the 100 most prevalent clones of each patient and control. Clones were defined as Susac-specific if absent from the healthy and MS cohorts, from 1052 published viral clones and from other ImmuneACCESS disease sequences. In-frame beta chains were kept once TCRdb had trimmed the public reads at Q25 with fastp and called clones with MiXCR. Every CDR3 protein is listed once, alongside the most common genes and DNA of its rows. Here the V and J calls rest on TCRdb's processing, not on the authors' analysis. The sample table lists approximately 160,000 distinct CDR3 sequences, 92% of them with a count of one. The top ten hold around 0.087% of the sample.

On the study overall, not on this receptor specifically: The number of individuals in the TCR sequencing and HLA analysis was acknowledged as relatively small.

For this clonotype: Its antigen remains undetermined. It has no much larger one-base neighbor in the sample; base qualities were not kept.

Material: CD4+ T cells from PBMCs. The V and J genes are TRBV7-9 and TRBJ1-2, with a weak D call of TRBD1 (5 bases match). This sequence was found in a human donor in good health. The DNA is TGTGCTGGGGGTACTGGCTACACCTTC. The translation is CAGGTGYTF.